This T cell receptor (beta chain) comes out of a study of shared clonotypes between healthy human individuals (TCRdb year 2020). At the level of the whole study: Three men and a couple of women, aged 18 to 49 years, made up the cohort. For each donor, CD4 naive and CD4 memory were each given three plates, CD8 naive was given two plates, and CD8 memory was given one plate. To estimate repertoire size and how much clonotypes are shared between individuals, the study performed deep sequencing of blood TCR repertoires from five healthy adults. Different laboratories and diverse techniques were used to prepare libraries and sequence TCR repertoires, to increase sequencing depth and limit assay-specific biases. Leukapheresis yielded between about 0.94 and 9.5 billion PBMCs per donor. Overall study results and their limits: Only blood was sampled, and tissue TCR repertoires likely differ from those in blood. Compared with non-shared clonotypes, clonotypes shared by all four sorted-subset donors had higher generation probabilities. Incomplete sequencing was indicated by rarefaction of sorted-subset datasets, despite the large sequencing depth. Naive subsets generally had larger estimated clonotype richness than memory subsets did. Pairwise subsampling indicated that sequencing depth was expected to affect the degree of clonotype sharing among donors. The genetic and exposure-history diversity represented was limited by the small number of donors. Sharing across several donors was observed for roughly 5.4% of naive CD4, 3.5% of naive CD8, about 2.3% of memory CD4, and roughly 0.4% of memory CD8 clonotypes.

The donors were healthy, HIV-negative adults who had no recently reported acute infections or vaccinations. All donors were Caucasian adults living in Nashville, Tennessee, USA. CD4+ T cells were enriched by magnetic negative selection; naive cells were then positively selected on CD45RA, and the negative fraction formed the memory subset. Blood was collected by leukapheresis, and PBMCs were isolated by Ficoll-Histopaque density gradient centrifugation and then cryopreserved in liquid nitrogen vapor phase. Analytical flow cytometry was used to check the purity and quantity of every magnetically sorted T cell population. Each sorted fraction had its genomic DNA isolated and then quantified by UV absorbance on a Nanodrop 2000c. Worth noting for this clone: The target of this receptor is not known. No base-level quality is on record; no much larger clone is a single base apart.

The CDR3, cysteine through phenylalanine, is 11 amino acids long. CDR3 DNA is the only sequence kept; it has 33 bases, read in frame from the first base. Per the germline V gene (reference sequence), LNHDA is the CDR1 and SQIVND is the CDR2. Trimming takes 8 bases from V and 10 bases from J, and the germline ends sit 14 bases apart. Using the deep immunoSEQ assay, TCR CDR3 regions were amplified from genomic DNA by multiplex PCR. Extracted genomic DNA from each cell subset was spread evenly across all wells of several immunoSEQ 96-well plates, with each plate serving as a replicate. For sorted subsets, 200 to 250 ng genomic DNA, equal to tens of thousands of T cell genomes, was loaded into each replicate PCR. Purified libraries were measured with a Qubit 3.0 fluorometer, size-checked on a Bioanalyzer 2100, and measured again with the KAPA Library Quantification kit. Every immunoSEQ 96-well plate was sequenced on a dedicated single-read 150-cycle Illumina NextSeq 550 flow cell. The authors processed their data as follows. Because only junctional sequences without quality scores were contained in the immunoSEQ output, filtering matching that applied to full-length reads could not be performed. Sequences were annotated with PyIR, a Python wrapper for IgBLAST v1.9, and V/J genes and CDR3 were assigned using IMGT germline references. Reads were removed for weak V/J assignments (E-value above 1e-6), missing CDR3, stop codons, out-of-frame junctions, or ambiguous translated residues. A V3J clonotype was defined by an identical inferred V gene, J gene, and CDR3 amino acid sequence. Percentage overlap between repertoires was calculated by dividing the number of shared unique clonotypes by the size of the smaller repertoire. Repertoire richness was assessed with RTK rarefaction, the Chao1 estimator, and Recon v2.1 estimates of unobserved clonotypes. For all TCRbeta clonotypes obtained by the gDNA method from a handful of donors, generation probabilities were computed with OLGA. Not all clones reach the TCRdb copy of this immuneACCESS table, which keeps in-frame sequences only. Checked studies attribute under half of the gap to unresolved V genes and leave the rest unexplained. From that table come the V and J calls and clone size; the DNA was used to work out D and trimming. The sample yields approximately 1,000,000 clones; 60% to 85% were counted once. Together, the top ten hold approximately 0.9% of the sample.

The receptor's source is a man between 18 and 35 years old in good health. Some clones in this sample may be carry-over from other donors' samples. The chain is encoded by TRBV19 joined to TRBJ1-1; possibly the D gene is TRBD1, per 5 matching bases. The source material was memory CD4+ T cells from PBMCs. The sample's cell subset or site label, decoded: CD45RA-negative fraction. The base sequence is TGTGCCAGTTGGCAGGGATGGAGAGCTTTCTTT. Its amino acids are CASWQGWRAFF.